Sequencing of this T cell receptor beta chain was carried out in a study of T cell responses to AZD1222 COVID-19 vaccine (dated by TCRdb to 2020 to 2023). Broadly, across the study: TCR sequencing covered fewer than 250 trial participants: some 210 given two doses of AZD1222 and 26 given two doses of MenACWY control vaccine. Trial participants were enrolled into age subgroups of 18-55, 56-69 and 70-plus years, which contained 148, 28 and 57 TCR-sequenced participants, respectively.

The CDR3 regions of human TCRbeta chains were analyzed by immunosequencing. Per the authors' processing: Repertoire TCRs were matched against a reference library of SARS-CoV-2-specific TCRs generated with the MIRA antigen-specificity platform. Breadth meant the fraction of unique TCRs that were SARS-CoV-2-associated, whereas depth meant the fraction of total T cells that were SARS-CoV-2-associated. Using the MIRA data, every spike-specific TCR was mapped to the spike region that the TCR reacted to and assigned to either a CD4 or a CD8 class. Log10-transformed breadth and depth values were compared by one-way ANOVA with Sidak's multiple comparisons tests. TCRdb obtained this table from immuneACCESS and retained in-frame rearrangements with V and J assigned. These tables miss some clones; where compared with another copy, unresolved V genes account for less than half of the shortfall, and the remainder is unexplained. The D gene and trimming were derived from the DNA, and the V and J assignments and clone size from that table. Here the sample has approximately 100,000 clones; roughly 86% occur a single time. 3% to 4% of the sample is in the top ten clones.

Findings and caveats that apply to the study as a whole: Because no samples from the day 14 peak response were available, repertoires could be characterized only after the peak T cell response. CD4 TCRs associated with the vaccine covered the entire spike protein, and the dominant responses were in regions 160-218 and 743-854. Most participants were white British and females outnumbered males, and the authors suggested that clonal diversity may have been underestimated. In the small 56-69-year group, the increase in depth fell short of significance, most likely because of low power. After two AZD1222 doses, spike-specific TCR breadth and depth were significantly higher than at day 0 and than in MenACWY recipients. Conclusions about previously exposed vaccinees are limited because only six or seven AZD1222 recipients were SARS-CoV-2 seropositive at baseline. Nearly half of unique spike-specific TCRs reportedly recognized epitopes outside regions mutated in the B.1.351 and B.1.1.7 variants.

The CDR3 has 14 amino acids, counting the end cysteine and phenylalanine. Of all the DNA, just the CDR3 is kept, 42 bases in frame from base 1. According to the germline V gene, CDR1 reads MNHEY and CDR2 reads SVGAGI. Trimming at the junction amounts to 5 bases on V and 1 base on J, and the germline ends lie 11 bases apart. In the case of this clone: This clone's antigen is unknown. Qualities for individual bases were not recorded, and no much larger clone is one base off.

According to the study, the label for this sample's time point signals: about 28 days (+/-7) after the second vaccine dose. Interpreted using the paper, the treatment or condition label stands for: meningococcal conjugate vaccine given as trial control. Vaccinee samples were obtained from the UK trials COV001 and COV002, which included a single-blind randomized controlled phase 2/3 trial of AZD1222 (ChAdOx1 nCoV-19) in healthy adults. For TCRbeta chain sequencing, PBMC samples were collected from trial participants at day 0 and at day 28 after the second dose. This TCR came from an adult who received the MenACWY meningococcal vaccine as a control. Sequenced here: peripheral blood, sampled 28 days after the second dose of the MenACWY control vaccine. The chain is assembled from TRBV6-5 and TRBJ2-5, with the D gene uncertain. The nucleotide sequence is given as TGTGCCAGCAGTCCTGGACGGTTCCAAGAGACCCAGTACTTC. This gives the protein CASSPGRFQETQYF.